Listed below are T cell receptor beta chains from one sample, sequenced in a study of STAT5B mutations in CD4+ large granular lymphocyte leukemia. Sequencing was performed with immunoSEQ multiplex PCR; in TCRdb, only in-frame clones are kept and a portion is missing. The table lists some 30,000 clones, approximately 69% of them singletons. The sample comprised CD4+ T cells from blood buffy coats. The receptors originated from a human donor in good health. Both conserved end residues are part of each CDR3. The order of the fields is D gene, clone size, J gene, V gene, CDR3 DNA, CDR3 protein. A D gene is named only where the DNA matches it firmly. For some rows the clone size is stated as once, few or many, or as a class when expanded; others skip it.

- | once | TRBJ2-3 | TRBV29-1 | TGCAGCGTCCCGAATTGGGGCACAGATACGCAGTATTTT | CSVPNWGTDTQYF
TRBD2 | - | TRBJ2-7 | TRBV28 | TGTGCCAGCAGTCCGGGACTAGCGGGACCCAAGTTC | CASSPGLAGPKF
- | - | TRBJ2-7 | TRBV30 | TGTGCCTCAACAGGTGTGGGGGCCTACGAGCAGTACTTC | CASTGVGAYEQYF
TRBD1 | - | TRBJ1-2 | TRBV19 | TGTGCCAGTAGTATAGCTTACAGGGGGCGTATTAATGATGGCTACACCTTC | CASSIAYRGRINDGYTF
- | - | TRBJ2-7 | TRBV19 | TGTGCCAGTAGTAGAGGGGAAGCCCACGAGCAGTACTTC | CASSRGEAHEQYF
- | - | TRBJ1-5 | TRBV19 | TGTGCCAGTAAATCCGCCTTTGGGGGGTTCGGCAATCAGCCCCAGCATTTT | CASKSAFGGFGNQPQHF
TRBD1 | - | TRBJ1-2 | TRBV27 | TGTGCCAGCAGAGTCGACAGGGTTAATTATGGCTACACCTTC | CASRVDRVNYGYTF
- | few | TRBJ2-5 | TRBV28 | TGTGCCAGCAGTTCTCAGGACCGTGGTGGCGAGACCCAGTACTTC | CASSSQDRGGETQYF
- | - | TRBJ2-1 | TRBV5-1 | TGCGCCAGCAGCTTGGTCGCTAGTTTCCATGAGCAGTTCTTC | CASSLVASFHEQFF
TRBD1 | - | TRBJ1-1 | TRBV11-1 | TGTGCCAGCAGCCGACAGGGTCAAGGCACTGAAGCTTTCTTT | CASSRQGQGTEAFF
TRBD1 | - | TRBJ1-1 | TRBV7-2 | TGTGCCAGCAGCTTACAGGCGGCAGGGGGGAACACTGAAGCTTTCTTT | CASSLQAAGGNTEAFF
- | - | TRBJ2-5 | TRBV7-2 | TGTGCCAGCAGCTTAGTGGCTACAGCTGTCCAAGAGACCCAGTACTTC | CASSLVATAVQETQYF
- | - | TRBJ1-1 | TRBV9 | TGTGCCACCACAAGGGACCTGAACACTGAAGCTTTCTTT | CATTRDLNTEAFF
TRBD2 | - | TRBJ2-3 | TRBV29-1 | TGCAGCGGGGGACTAGCAGGCGATACGCAGTATTTT | CSGGLAGDTQYF
TRBD2 | - | TRBJ2-3 | TRBV7-3 | TGTGCCAGCAGCTTATGGTGGACCACGGGACTAGCAACAGATACGCAGTATTTT | CASSLWWTTGLATDTQYF
TRBD2 | - | TRBJ2-1 | TRBV12-5 | TGTGCTAGTGGTTTGGTACTCAGCGGGAATCCCTACAATGAGCAGTTCTTC | CASGLVLSGNPYNEQFF
TRBD1 | - | TRBJ1-2 | TRBV29-1 | TGCAGCGCCAAGGGACAGGGGGATTCGCGCTACACCTTC | CSAKGQGDSRYTF
TRBD2 | - | TRBJ2-1 | TRBV27 | TGTGCCAGCAGCCGAAATAGCGGGGGGAGCTCCTACAATGAGCAGTTCTTC | CASSRNSGGSSYNEQFF
- | - | TRBJ2-5 | TRBV20-1 | TGCAGTGGGACAGTCCAAGAGACCCAGTACTTC | CSGTVQETQYF
- | - | TRBJ2-1 | TRBV6-1 | TGTGCCAGCACCTCTCGACCAGGGGTGGATGAGCAGTTCTTC | CASTSRPGVDEQFF
TRBD1 | few | TRBJ1-5 | TRBV7-2 | TGTGCCAGCAGCTATGCGCCAGGGGGAACTCAGCCCCAGCATTTT | CASSYAPGGTQPQHF
- | - | TRBJ2-2 | TRBV29-1 | TGCAGCGTTGTAGAGGGGTTGACCGGGGAGCTGTTTTTT | CSVVEGLTGELFF
- | - | TRBJ1-6 | TRBV7-9 | TGTGCCAGCAGCCACCCCGGGAGCTCCTATAATTCACCCCTCCACTTT | CASSHPGSSYNSPLHF
- | - | TRBJ2-5 | TRBV19 | TGTGCCAGTAGTTCGCAGACGAGGGAGACCCAGTACTTC | CASSSQTRETQYF
- | - | TRBJ1-1 | TRBV5-1 | TGCGCCAGCAGCTTGGCCCAGGGCACTGAAGCTTTCTTT | CASSLAQGTEAFF
TRBD1 | - | TRBJ1-1 | TRBV10-1 | TGCGCCGGTCTCGGGCAGGGGGCAGGTGAAGCTTTCTTT | CAGLGQGAGEAFF
- | - | TRBJ2-2 | TRBV18 | TGTGCCAGCTCACCATCATTGCAGAGCCTCACCGGGGAGCTGTTTTTT | CASSPSLQSLTGELFF
- | - | TRBJ1-4 | TRBV28 | TGTGCCAGTACGACTGGGGCTAATGAAAAACTGTTTTTT | CASTTGANEKLFF
TRBD1 | - | TRBJ2-4 | TRBV10-2 | TGCGCCAGCAGAGGGACAGGGGAAGCCAAAAACATTCAGTACTTC | CASRGTGEAKNIQYF
- | - | TRBJ2-2 | TRBV2 | TGTGCCAGCAGTGAACAACTCACCGGGGAGCTGTTTTTT | CASSEQLTGELFF
- | - | TRBJ2-5 | TRBV6-1 | TGTGCCAGCAGCCCGATCGGGGCCCTCCAAGAGACCCAGTACTTC | CASSPIGALQETQYF
TRBD1 | few | TRBJ2-7 | TRBV7-2 | TGTGCCAGCAGCTTAGTGACAGGGGGAGCCTACGAGCAGTACTTC | CASSLVTGGAYEQYF
TRBD1 | - | TRBJ1-2 | TRBV2 | TGTGCCAGCACGAGGGGGACAGGGGGCACTTATGGCTACACCTTC | CASTRGTGGTYGYTF
- | - | TRBJ2-3 | TRBV7-6 | TGTGCCAGCAGCTTAGCTAGGGGAGATACGCAGTATTTT | CASSLARGDTQYF
- | - | TRBJ2-2 | TRBV5-1 | TGCGCCAGCAGCTTGGATCCACAGGGCCACGGGGCCGGGGAGCTGTTTTTT | CASSLDPQGHGAGELFF
- | - | TRBJ1-3 | TRBV5-8 | TGTGCCAGCAGCTTGAGGGCGGGCGGAAACACCATATATTTT | CASSLRAGGNTIYF
- | - | TRBJ2-1 | TRBV2 | TGTGCCAGCAGTGCCGACTTCCGGGGTTACAATGAGCAGTTCTTC | CASSADFRGYNEQFF
- | - | TRBJ1-1 | TRBV15 | TGTGCCACCGGAACAGGGATGAGCACTGAAGCTTTCTTT | CATGTGMSTEAFF
TRBD2 | - | TRBJ2-3 | TRBV4-1 | TGCGCCAGCAGCCAGGAGACTAGCGGGGGCCCGGCTGATACGCAGTATTTT | CASSQETSGGPADTQYF
- | - | TRBJ2-1 | TRBV6-1 | TGTGCCAGCCAGCGACCGGGCTTTGACAATGAGCAGTTCTTC | CASQRPGFDNEQFF
- | few | TRBJ1-1 | TRBV9 | TGTGCCAGCAGCGTAGATATGAACACTGAAGCTTTCTTT | CASSVDMNTEAFF
TRBD2 | - | TRBJ2-1 | TRBV12-5 | TGTGCTAGTGGTTTCCAAGGACATAGCATAGCGGGAGAAGAGTGGTCCTACAATGAGCAGTTCTTC | CASGFQGHSIAGEEWSYNEQFF
TRBD1 | - | TRBJ1-2 | TRBV7-2 | TGTGCCAGCAGCTCCCAGGGGGCGGGTGGGGGCTACACCTTC | CASSSQGAGGGYTF
- | - | TRBJ2-7 | TRBV11-3 | TGTGCCAGCAGCTTAGACGAGGGCCGATACGAGCAGTACTTC | CASSLDEGRYEQYF
TRBD1 | - | TRBJ1-6 | TRBV28 | TGTGCCAGCGTGGGACAGATCGCTTCACCCCTCCACTTT | CASVGQIASPLHF
- | - | TRBJ1-1 | TRBV9 | TGTGCCAGCAGCGTAGTCGGGACCCCTTGGGAGGGATCTGAAGCTTTCTTT | CASSVVGTPWEGSEAFF
- | - | TRBJ2-3 | TRBV20-1 | TGCAGTGCTACTGTAGCAGATACGCAGTATTTT | CSATVADTQYF
- | - | TRBJ1-2 | TRBV6-5 | TGTGCCAGCAGTCGTACACCGACGGGGTTGGGTGGCTACACCTTC | CASSRTPTGLGGYTF
- | few | TRBJ1-5 | TRBV5-1 | TGCGCCAGCAGCTTGGATTTAAGCCAGAATCAGCCCCAGCATTTT | CASSLDLSQNQPQHF
- | - | TRBJ1-1 | TRBV15 | TGTGCCACCAGCAGAGGGGGGAGGAACACTGAAGCTTTCTTT | CATSRGGRNTEAFF
- | - | TRBJ2-1 | TRBV7-2 | TGTGCCAGCAGCATAGAGACTTGGGGTAGCGGCAATGAGCAGTTCTTC | CASSIETWGSGNEQFF
TRBD1 | - | TRBJ1-2 | TRBV4-3 | TGCGCCAGCAGCCAAGAGAGGGCAGGGGGCCGGGGCTACACCTTC | CASSQERAGGRGYTF
TRBD2 | - | TRBJ2-3 | TRBV7-8 | TGTGCCAGCAGCTTAGCAACTAGCGGTAGCACAGATACGCAGTATTTT | CASSLATSGSTDTQYF
TRBD2 | - | TRBJ2-2 | TRBV11-3 | TGTGCCAGCAGGCCCCGACTAGCGGGAAACACCGGGGAGCTGTTTTTT | CASRPRLAGNTGELFF
- | - | TRBJ2-2 | TRBV11-1 | TGTGCCAGCAGCTTAATGGTGGATTTCGGGGAGCTGTTTTTT | CASSLMVDFGELFF